One and the same sample provided the 21 T cell receptor beta chains below, sequenced in a study of blood T cell repertoires in COVID-19. Profiling relied on immunoSEQ multiplex PCR, and the TCRdb table lists in-frame clones only, not all of them. The table shows approximately 300,000 clones, with about nine tenths occurring only once. The sequenced sample consisted of PBMCs or T cells enriched from blood (not recorded which). All receptors come from a woman in her twenties or thirties who had recovered from COVID-19.

The J gene is TRBJ2-1, the V gene TRBV5-1; 9 bases are shared with TRBD2. With V trimmed by 2 bases and J by 0 bases, 6 bases remained unmatched. The CDR3 length is 17 residues. Germline V lookup: CDR1 SGHRS, CDR2 YFSETQ. The CDR3 is CASSLTSGPLSYNEQFF. CDR3 DNA: TGCGCCAGCAGCTTAACTAGCGGGCCTCTCTCCTACAATGAGCAGTTCTTC.

The chain combines TRBV10-1 with TRBJ1-4; tentatively, D is TRBD1 (5 bases). Trimming took 0 bases from V and 8 from J, leaving 19 bases between them. The CDR3 extends over 17 amino acids. Germline-derived CDR1 and CDR2 are WNHNN and SYGVQD (reference sequence). CDR3 sequence: CASSESYGISGGEKLFF. The CDR3 DNA is TGCGCCAGCAGTGAGTCTTATGGAATCTCCGGGGGAGAAAAACTGTTTTTT.

The chain recombines TRBV29-1 with TRBJ2-2; D is unresolved. Trimming cost V 3 bases and J 3 bases, with 23 bases left between them. Germline-derived CDR1 and CDR2 are SQVTM and ANQGSEA. The CDR3 consists of 18 residues. The CDR3 DNA sequence: TGCAGCGTTGATAGACTTCGGCTACGGCGGCAAGACACCGGGGAGCTGTTTTTT. Protein sequence: CSVDRLRLRRQDTGELFF.

Notes on this clone: Other DNA sequences in the sample encode the same CDR3. The J gene is TRBJ2-1, the V gene TRBV28, with 8 positions matching TRBD2. V lost 3 bases to trimming and J lost 4 bases; unmatched junction nucleotides: 8. The germline V gene has CDR1 MDHEN and CDR2 SYDVKM. This CDR3 is 16 amino acids long. In DNA form, the CDR3 reads TGTGCCAGCAGTTTTCGGGGCCTAGCGGGTTACAATGAGCAGTTCTTC. Its translation: CASSFRGLAGYNEQFF.

V is TRBV7-9 and J is TRBJ2-7; TRBD2 aligns across 7 bases. Germline V lookup: CDR1 SEHNR, CDR2 FQNEAQ (reference sequence). The CDR3 is made up of 16 amino acids. The V gene end was trimmed by 5 bases and the J gene end by 5 bases; junction bases not matched to a gene: 15. The CDR3: CASSRMGGVSGNEQYF. In nucleotides, the CDR3 is TGTGCCAGCAGCCGGATGGGAGGGGTTTCTGGGAACGAGCAGTACTTC.

On this clone: This is likely a read error, given that the CDR3 carries no conserved phenylalanine or tryptophan at its end. The DNA is omitted, as the CDR3 cannot be located on it reliably, and the CDR3 follows TCRdb's listing. The CDR3 here is CSASAIRDRD. This sequence joins TRBV20-1 and TRBJ2-7; the D call in the table, TRBD1, was not verified against the DNA. The CDR3 totals 10 residues, both ends included. Germline loops: CDR1 DFQATT, CDR2 SNEGSKA (reference sequence).

The chain is built from TRBV13 and TRBJ1-4, with D unresolved. The CDR3 has 13 residues. V was shortened by 2 bases and J by 8 bases, with 9 bases between the two germline ends. Germline V lookup: CDR1 PRHDT, CDR2 FYEKMQ (reference sequence). The CDR3 sequence is CASSLPGSEKLFF. As DNA, the CDR3 is TGTGCCAGCAGCTTACCCGGTAGCGAAAAACTGTTTTTT.

The genes are TRBV19 and TRBJ2-2; D is possibly TRBD2 (5 bases). The V and J ends lost 3 bases and 4 bases respectively, with 6 bases between them. Germline V gene sequence: CDR1 LNHDA, CDR2 SQIVND (reference sequence). This CDR3 is 13 amino acids long. CDR3 nucleotide sequence: TGTGCCAGTAGTATGCTAGCCACCGGGGAGCTGTTTTTT. Translated, it gives CASSMLATGELFF.

In this sample, this clone turned up once. The chain employs TRBV11-2 and TRBJ2-2; TRBD1 is a possible D gene (6 bases). Germline V gene sequence: CDR1 SGHAT, CDR2 FQNNGV. V was clipped by 2 bases and J by 0 bases, with 10 bases between them. The CDR3 has 16 amino acids. The CDR3 nucleotides read TGTGCCAGCAGCTTAAGGGGACACACGAACACCGGGGAGCTGTTTTTT. This sequence encodes CASSLRGHTNTGELFF.

This chain uses TRBV5-6 with TRBJ2-1; TRBD2 matches 7 bases. CDR1 SGHDT and CDR2 YYEEEE come from the germline V gene. The CDR3 runs 17 residues. Germline trimming cut 1 base from V and 6 bases from J; bases unmatched to any gene: 13. CDR3 residues: CASSLTSASPMRNEQFF. The CDR3 DNA follows: TGTGCCAGCAGCTTGACTAGCGCGAGCCCCATGCGCAATGAGCAGTTCTTC.

The V and J genes are TRBV9 and TRBJ2-1; 11 nucleotides align to TRBD2. This CDR3 comprises 16 residues. V lost 0 bases, J lost 3 bases, and 2 bases stayed unmatched. The germline CDR1 and CDR2 sequences are SGDLS and YYNGEE. CDR3 sequence reads: CASSVGGLADYNEQFF. Here the CDR3 DNA reads TGTGCCAGCAGCGTAGGGGGACTAGCGGACTACAATGAGCAGTTCTTC.

The CDR3, as DNA: TGTGCCAGCTTGCGACAGGCGGACACCGGGGAGCTGTTTTTT. Translating it yields CASLRQADTGELFF. The chain carries TRBV6-5 and TRBJ2-2, with D possibly TRBD1 on 6 matching bases. The V gene's germline CDR1 is MNHEY and CDR2 SVGAGI. CDR3 length: 14 residues. The ends were cut back, 8 bases at V and 3 bases at J, with 13 bases in the middle.

The chain uses TRBV27 and TRBJ2-7; D gene unclear. Germline assignment: CDR1 MNHEY and CDR2 SMNVEV (reference sequence). Trimming took off 2 bases at V and 0 bases at J, with 14 bases between the two ends. The CDR3 totals 16 residues. The CDR3 loop reads CASSLRRQALSYEQYF. The CDR3 DNA reads TGTGCCAGCAGTTTACGGCGTCAGGCCCTCTCCTACGAGCAGTACTTC.

With respect to this clone: This sample also contains other DNA sequences that code for the same CDR3. This chain joins TRBV27 and TRBJ1-5; 10 nucleotides line up with TRBD1. This CDR3 has 14 amino acids. Germline CDR1 MNHEY, CDR2 SMNVEV (reference sequence). After removal of 5 bases from V and 2 bases from J, the junction contained 0 bases not matched to a gene. CDR3 nucleotides: TGTGCCAGCAGTGGACAGGGGGGCAATCAGCCCCAGCATTTT. Protein: CASSGQGGNQPQHF.

This clone was detected only once. The CDR3 DNA follows: TGTGCCAGTAGTCTCCTCGGACTAGCTGGTGAGCAGTTCTTC. Translating gives CASSLLGLAGEQFF. The V and J genes are TRBV19 and TRBJ2-1; TRBD2 matches 8 bases. Germline V gene lookup returns CDR1 LNHDA and CDR2 SQIVND (reference sequence). This CDR3 is built from 14 residues. Losses at the gene ends were 5 bases for V and 9 bases for J; bases not matched to a gene: 9.

The gene calls are TRBV27 and TRBJ1-5; no clear D. The CDR3 contains 16 residues. Per the germline V gene, CDR1 is MNHEY and CDR2 is SMNVEV (reference sequence). Trimming shortened V by 0 bases and J by 2 bases, and 11 bases separated the two germline ends. CDR3 DNA sequence: TGTGCCAGCAGTTTATCAGGAGCACCAGGCAATCAGCCCCAGCATTTT. Protein product: CASSLSGAPGNQPQHF.

The chain has TRBV2 and TRBJ2-1, with 8 bases matching TRBD1. The germline V gene encodes CDR1 SNHLY and CDR2 FYNNEI. The CDR3 has 12 amino acids. V shed 8 bases and J 11 bases; nucleotides not matched to a gene: 8. CDR3 DNA: TGTGCCAGCCATAACAGGGGGGTTAAGCAGTTCTTC. This gives the protein CASHNRGVKQFF.

This clone was seen only once. The chain is built from TRBV18 and TRBJ1-3; D is uncertain. The ends were cut back, 1 base at V and 4 bases at J, with 17 bases in the middle. This CDR3 has 17 amino acids. The germline CDR1 and CDR2 sequences are KGHSH and LQKENI. The DNA for the CDR3 is TGTGCCAGCTCACCACTCGGAGCAGTAGGTTCGGGAAACACCATATATTTT. This gives the protein CASSPLGAVGSGNTIYF.

The count of this clone is one. The V gene is TRBV20-1, the J gene TRBJ2-3; 9 bases match TRBD2. Trimming removed 3 bases from V and 2 bases from J; junction bases left unmatched: 6. The CDR3 has 15 amino acids. Germline CDR1 is DFQATT and CDR2 is SNEGSKA (reference sequence). The CDR3 nucleotides read TGCAGTGCTAGTAAACTAGCGGGTACCACAGATACGCAGTATTTT. This codes for CSASKLAGTTDTQYF.

The V call is TRBV7-9, the J call TRBJ2-7; 9 bases fit TRBD2. The CDR3 sequence is 14 residues long. Germline values: CDR1 SEHNR, CDR2 FQNEAQ (reference sequence). The J segment lost 2 bases and the V segment lost 5 bases, leaving 4 bases of the junction unmatched. The CDR3 is CASSPSGIPYEQYF. CDR3 sequence (DNA): TGTGCCAGCAGCCCTAGCGGGATTCCCTACGAGCAGTACTTC.

The chain links TRBV10-3 to TRBJ1-3, with 10 bases lining up with TRBD1. The germline CDR1 and CDR2 sequences are ENHRY and SYGVKD. CDR3 length equals 14 residues. The V segment lost 7 bases and the J segment 6 bases; nucleotides outside the gene matches: 6. In DNA form, the CDR3 reads TGTGCCATCACGTCTGGACAGGGGGTAAACACCATATATTTT. As protein: CAITSGQGVNTIYF.